Listed below are T cell receptor beta chains from one sample, sequenced in a study of cytomegalovirus exposure and HLA in healthy donors. Using immunoSEQ multiplex PCR, the repertoire was profiled, and TCRdb retains in-frame clones only, with some absent. The top ten clones hold approximately 4.3% of a sample with about 150,000 clones, 80% of them seen once. The sequenced sample consisted of PBMCs. These TCRs come from a man aged 30-40 years in good health. Each CDR3 is given with its conserved first and last residue. The D gene is left open where the match is weak. Clone size is stated in some rows and not others, as once, few, many or a class when expanded.

V gene,J gene,clone size,CDR3 length,D gene,CDR3 DNA,CDR3 protein
TRBV5-1,TRBJ1-2,NA,14,NA,TGCGCCAGCAGCTTGGAGGGCAGGGTCGGTGGCTACACCTTC,CASSLEGRVGGYTF
TRBV9,TRBJ1-2,NA,14,NA,TGTGCCAGCAGCGGACAGGCTTCTAACTATGGCTACACCTTC,CASSGQASNYGYTF
TRBV5-4,TRBJ2-3,NA,18,TRBD2,TGTGCCAGCAGCCCGCCTAGCGGATTAGCCACTAGCACAGATACGCAGTATTTT,CASSPPSGLATSTDTQYF
TRBV30,TRBJ2-7,few,16,TRBD2,TGTGCCTGGAGCTATAGGGGACTAGCTTTCTCGTACGAGCAGTACTTC,CAWSYRGLAFSYEQYF
TRBV6-6,TRBJ1-5,once,15,NA,TGTGCCAGCAGCCCCACCGGGCCGAGGGCGGATACGCAGCATTTT,CASSPTGPRADTQHF
TRBV6-1,TRBJ2-1,NA,14,TRBD2,TGTGCCAGCACCCTTAGCGGGAGAGTGACTGAGCAGTTCTTC,CASTLSGRVTEQFF
TRBV29-1,TRBJ2-2,NA,13,NA,TGCAGCGCCGCGACTCGTGAGGTCCGGGAGCTGTTTTTT,CSAATREVRELFF
TRBV6-6,TRBJ1-2,NA,14,TRBD1,TGTGCCAGCAGTTACTCGGGGACAGGTACCGGCTACACCTTC,CASSYSGTGTGYTF
TRBV28,TRBJ1-2,once,15,NA,TGTGCCAGCAGTTTTAAGGGGCGGAGCCTGGATGGCTACACCTTC,CASSFKGRSLDGYTF
TRBV7-9,TRBJ2-5,NA,13,NA,TGTGCCAGCAGCGCAAGCGGACAAGAGACCCAGTACTTC,CASSASGQETQYF
TRBV4-1,TRBJ2-5,NA,13,NA,TGCGCCAGCAGCCAAGGGCCCCTGGAGACCCAGTACTTC,CASSQGPLETQYF
TRBV27,TRBJ1-2,once,15,TRBD1,TGTGCCAGCAGTTTACGACAGGGAAGAGGCTATGGCTACACCTTC,CASSLRQGRGYGYTF
TRBV25-1,TRBJ2-5,NA,14,TRBD1,TGTGCCAGCAGTGAAGTAGGGACAGAAGGGACCCAGTACTTC,CASSEVGTEGTQYF
TRBV4-3,TRBJ2-7,NA,15,TRBD2,TGCGCCAGCAGCCGCGGGACTAGCGGGAGCTACGAGCAGTACTTC,CASSRGTSGSYEQYF
TRBV7-9,TRBJ2-1,NA,14,TRBD2,TGTGCCAGCAGCTTCTGGACTAGGAGGGGTGAGCAGTTCTTC,CASSFWTRRGEQFF
TRBV28,TRBJ2-2,NA,12,NA,TGTGCCAGCAGTTTAAATAGTGGGGAGCTGTTTTTT,CASSLNSGELFF